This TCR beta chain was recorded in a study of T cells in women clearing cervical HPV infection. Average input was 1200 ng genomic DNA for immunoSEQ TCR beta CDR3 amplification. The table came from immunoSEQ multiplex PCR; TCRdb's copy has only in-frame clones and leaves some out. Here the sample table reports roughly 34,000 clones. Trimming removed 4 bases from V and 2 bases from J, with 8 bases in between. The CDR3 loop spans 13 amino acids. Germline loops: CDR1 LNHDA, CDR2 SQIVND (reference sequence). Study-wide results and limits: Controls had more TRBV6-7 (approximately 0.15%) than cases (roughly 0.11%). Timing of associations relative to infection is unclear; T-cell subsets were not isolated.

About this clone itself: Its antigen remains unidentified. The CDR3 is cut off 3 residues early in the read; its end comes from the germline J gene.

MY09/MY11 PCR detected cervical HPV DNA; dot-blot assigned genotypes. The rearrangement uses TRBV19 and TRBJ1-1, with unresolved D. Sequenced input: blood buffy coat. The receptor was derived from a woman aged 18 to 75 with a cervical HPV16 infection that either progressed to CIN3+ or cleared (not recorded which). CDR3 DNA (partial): TGTGCCAGTAGTAGTTATATAAACACTGAA. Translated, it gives CASSSYINTE. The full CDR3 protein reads CASSSYINTEAFF.